This T cell receptor beta chain was retrieved from a study of blood T cell repertoires in COVID-19. Study as a whole: PBMCs, B-cell-depleted T cells, or T cells provided the cDNA or gDNA that made up the material.

The Seattle patients joined while their infection was active and were tracked longitudinally afterward. Original handling: Reference gene primer amplification yielded estimated nucleated cell counts. TCRdb keeps only in-frame clones here, not all; method: immunoSEQ multiplex PCR. From that table come the V and J calls and clone size; the DNA was used to work out D and trimming. The data hold about 250,000 clones, with 86% observed a single time. The receptor comes from a woman aged 80 or over with COVID-19, enrolled during active disease. Sequencing was done on a sample of peripheral blood.

The CDR3 nucleotides are TGTGCCAGCAGTTACAGGGAAGGGGAAAAACTGTTTTTT. Translated: CASSYREGEKLFF. V is TRBV7-2 and J is TRBJ1-4; a possible D gene is TRBD1 (6 bases). Germline V gene data show CDR1 as SGHTA and CDR2 as FQGNSA. The CDR3 loop spans 13 amino acids. The V end lost 6 bases, the J end lost 8 bases, and 13 bases lay between the germline ends.